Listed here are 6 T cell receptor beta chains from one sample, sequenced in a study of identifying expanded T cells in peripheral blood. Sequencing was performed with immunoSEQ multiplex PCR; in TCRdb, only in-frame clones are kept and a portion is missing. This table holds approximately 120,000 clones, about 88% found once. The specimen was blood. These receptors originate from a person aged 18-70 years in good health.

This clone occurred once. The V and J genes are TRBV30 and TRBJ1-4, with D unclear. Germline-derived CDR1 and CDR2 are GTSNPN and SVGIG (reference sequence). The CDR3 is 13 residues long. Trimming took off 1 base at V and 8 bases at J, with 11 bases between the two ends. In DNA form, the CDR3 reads TGTGCCTGGAGTGCCTACAGTGGCGAAAAACTGTTTTTT. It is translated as CAWSAYSGEKLFF.

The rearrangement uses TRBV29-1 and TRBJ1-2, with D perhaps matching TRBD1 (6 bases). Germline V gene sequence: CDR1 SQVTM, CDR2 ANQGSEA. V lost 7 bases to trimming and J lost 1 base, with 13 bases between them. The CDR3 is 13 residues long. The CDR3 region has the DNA TGCAGCGACCGGGGGGCGAATAACTATGGCTACACCTTC. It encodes CSDRGANNYGYTF.

CDR3 protein: CASSLQVPSNEKLFF. Here the CDR3 DNA reads TGTGCCAGCAGCCTACAGGTCCCCTCTAATGAAAAACTGTTTTTT. The rearrangement links TRBV5-5 to TRBJ1-4, with D perhaps TRBD1 (5 bases). The CDR3 runs 15 residues. V was clipped by 4 bases and J by 3 bases, with 13 bases between them. Per germline, CDR1 SGHKS and CDR2 YYEKEE (reference sequence). Based on the CDR3 plus reference TRBV5-5 and TRBJ1-4, the full variable domain is DAGVTQSPTHLIKTRGQQVTLRCSPISGHKSVSWYQQVLGQGPQFIFQYYEKEERGRGNFPDRFSARQFPNYSSELNVNALLLGDSALYLCASSLQVPSNEKLFFGSGTQLSVL.

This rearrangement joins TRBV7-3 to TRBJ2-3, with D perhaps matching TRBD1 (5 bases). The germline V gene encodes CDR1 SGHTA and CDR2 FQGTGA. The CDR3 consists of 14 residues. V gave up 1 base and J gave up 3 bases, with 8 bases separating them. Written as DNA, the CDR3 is TGTGCCAGCAGCTTAAGGCAGGGAACAGATACGCAGTATTTT. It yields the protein CASSLRQGTDTQYF.

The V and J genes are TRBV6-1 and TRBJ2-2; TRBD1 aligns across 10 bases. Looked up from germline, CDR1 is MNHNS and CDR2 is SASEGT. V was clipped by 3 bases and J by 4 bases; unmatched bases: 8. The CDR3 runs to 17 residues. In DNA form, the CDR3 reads TGTGCCAGCAGTGATCGGGACAGGGGCCAGGGCACCGGGGAGCTGTTTTTT. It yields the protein CASSDRDRGQGTGELFF.

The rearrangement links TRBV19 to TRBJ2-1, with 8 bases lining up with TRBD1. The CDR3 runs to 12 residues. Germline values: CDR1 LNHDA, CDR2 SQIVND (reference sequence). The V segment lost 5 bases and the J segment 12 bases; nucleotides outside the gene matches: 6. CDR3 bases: TGTGCCAGTAGTGGAACCGGGACAGGGCAGTTCTTC. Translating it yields CASSGTGTGQFF.